A single sample gave rise to the 5 T cell receptor beta chains below, sequenced in a study of T cells in Graves' hyperthyroidism and ophthalmopathy. RNA transcripts served as the template for amplifying TCR beta CDR3 regions. With the HTBI primer set, the TCR CDR3 went through a first round of RT-PCR. Each CDR3 protein gets one entry after TCRdb re-called the multiplex PCR reads with MiXCR. This table has about 340,000 distinct CDR3 sequences, 15% to 20% appearing once. Source material: blood. These receptors all stem from a woman in her 50s with Graves' hyperthyroidism.

This clonotype was seen ten or more times. The chain recombines TRBV5-1 with TRBJ1-1; TRBD1 agrees at 9 bases. The CDR3 has 15 amino acids. Germline-derived CDR1 and CDR2 are SGHRS and YFSETQ. J gave up 1 base and V 4 bases, and 5 bases lay outside the gene matches. This CDR3 is CASSPWGQGNTEAFF. The CDR3 DNA follows: TGCGCCAGCAGCCCCTGGGGACAGGGGAACACTGAAGCTTTCTTT.

At least ten counts were recorded for this clonotype. The rearrangement joins TRBV2 to TRBJ1-1; D gene ambiguous. The CDR3 covers 13 residues. V was clipped by 4 bases and J by 2 bases, with 8 bases between them. Germline CDR1 SNHLY, CDR2 FYNNEI. CDR3 protein: CASSADGNTEAFF. The DNA for the CDR3 is TGTGCCAGCAGTGCGGACGGAAACACTGAAGCTTTCTTT.

This clonotype was seen repeatedly, ten times or more. The chain uses TRBV6-1 and TRBJ1-1, with 7 nucleotides matching TRBD1. J lost 3 bases, V lost 11 bases, and 9 bases had no gene match. The CDR3 runs 13 residues. Germline V gene lookup returns CDR1 MNHNS and CDR2 SASEGT. CDR3 sequence: CAGLGGDDTEAFF. The CDR3 nucleotides read TGTGCCGGCCTAGGGGGCGATGACACTGAAGCTTTCTTT.

This clonotype appeared many times. V gene TRBV3-1 combines with J gene TRBJ1-5; weak D call: TRBD1 (6 bases). Germline loops: CDR1 LGHDT, CDR2 YNNKEL (reference sequence). The CDR3 loop spans 15 amino acids. The germline V and J ends were trimmed by 4 bases and 2 bases, with 12 bases remaining between them. The CDR3 loop reads CASSPGGYGNQPQHF. In DNA form, the CDR3 reads TGTGCCAGCAGCCCCGGGGGCTATGGCAATCAGCCCCAGCATTTT.

The chain joins TRBV6-1 to TRBJ2-6; D uncertain. CDR3 length equals 14 residues. The V end was cut by 10 bases, the J end by 0 bases, with 10 bases between. Germline lookup yields CDR1 MNHNS and CDR2 SASEGT. CDR3 bases: TGTGCCACCTCCTGGGGCTCTGGGGCCAACGTCCTGACTTTC. Its translation: CATSWGSGANVLTF.